Here is one TCR beta chain with its context. Antigen unknown. CDR3 length: 14 residues. Germline V CDR1 and CDR2: LGHNA, YNFKEQ. Trimming removed 5 bases from V and 6 bases from J, with 17 bases in between. The data originate from a study of T cell clones after liver transplantation. At the level of the study: TCRbeta sequencing after a pre-transplant mixed lymphocyte reaction identified graft-donor-reactive clones, later tracked in post-transplant blood.

Findings of the study overall: A larger donor-reactive than third-party decline suggested partial antigen-specific deletion. A significant post-transplant drop in circulating graft-donor-reactive CD4 TCRbeta sequences occurred in most of the 8 subjects.

Clones were read by immunoSEQ multiplex PCR, and TCRdb kept only the in-frame ones, dropping some. This table has some 120,000 clones, 90% appearing once. V gene TRBV4-2 combines with J gene TRBJ2-7, with a possible D match to TRBD2 (6 bases). Source: CD4+ T cells from blood, taken 12 months after liver transplant. The clonotype originates from a human patient who received a liver transplant. Part of the T cells may come from the graft donor. CDR3 amino acids: CASSATGTFSEQYF. The CDR3 bases are TGTGCCAGCAGCGCGACCGGGACTTTCTCCGAGCAGTACTTC.